This paragraph covers one TCR beta chain sequence. This specimen belongs to a study of sequential checkpoint blockade in melanoma. Whole-study context: Randomization was 1:1 between first-line nivolumab→ipilimumab and ipilimumab→nivolumab. DNA from over 80 pretreatment tumor samples underwent TCRβ immunosequencing.

Treatment indicated: randomized to nivolumab then ipilimumab (arm A) or the reverse (arm B). Produced via immunoSEQ multiplex PCR; TCRdb's table is partial and in-frame only. Of some 4,700 clones listed, roughly 28% are singletons. The length of the CDR3 is 14 residues. Germline CDR1 and CDR2: KGHSH and LQKENI. Trimming took 3 bases from V and 4 from J; bases not matched to a gene: 4. This TCR derives from a human donor with melanoma. The material sequenced was tumor tissue (inferred from file names), taken from a patient given nivolumab and ipilimumab in sequence. The J gene is TRBJ2-7, the V gene TRBV18, with TRBD1 matching 9 bases. The CDR3 is CASSPLGQGYEQYF. The DNA of the CDR3 is TGTGCCAGCTCACCCTTGGGACAGGGTTACGAGCAGTACTTC.